This is a list of T cell receptor beta chains from one sample in a study of T cells after yellow fever vaccination. Using its own MiXCR run on the 5' RACE reads, TCRdb lists one record per CDR3 protein. The data contain 300,000 or so distinct CDR3 sequences, around 8.1% of them singletons. Source: PBMCs, taken about 41 days after the first yellow fever vaccination. Receptors originate from a man aged 18-30 years who received the YFV17D yellow fever vaccine. Both conserved end residues are part of each CDR3. D genes are given only for firm matches. Some rows have no size entry. The others give once, few or many, or a class for an expanded clone.

TRBV19	NA	NA	TRBJ2-2	CASSNHGEIIRELFF	TGTGCCAGTAGTAACCACGGGGAGATCATCCGGGAGCTGTTTTTT
TRBV27	NA	NA	TRBJ2-1	CASTGGPGVSYNEQFF	TGTGCCAGCACCGGCGGACCCGGGGTATCCTACAATGAGCAGTTCTTC
TRBV4-3	NA	TRBD2	TRBJ2-5	CASSQEPPTSGGSQYF	TGCGCCAGCAGCCAAGAGCCGCCCACTAGCGGGGGCTCCCAGTACTTC
TRBV12-3/TRBV12-4	many	NA	TRBJ2-5	CASSLIEKFGTQYF	TGTGCCAGCAGTTTAATCGAGAAATTTGGGACCCAGTACTTC
TRBV10-3	few	NA	TRBJ2-3	CAISVPTGVVTDTQYF	TGTGCCATCAGTGTACCAACGGGGGTTGTCACAGATACGCAGTATTTT
TRBV12-3/TRBV12-4	many	NA	TRBJ2-7	CASSSTEDYEQYF	TGTGCCAGCAGTTCGACAGAGGACTACGAGCAGTACTTC
TRBV7-2	NA	TRBD1	TRBJ2-5	CASSTRTGGPETQYF	TGTGCCAGCAGCACTCGGACAGGGGGTCCAGAGACCCAGTACTTC
TRBV7-8	few	NA	TRBJ1-5	CASSWRHGDNQPQHF	TGTGCCAGCAGCTGGAGGCATGGGGACAATCAGCCCCAGCATTTT
TRBV6-5	few	TRBD1	TRBJ2-3	CASSSPGTGVDTQYF	TGTGCCAGCAGTTCCCCCGGGACAGGGGTAGATACGCAGTATTTT
TRBV19	NA	TRBD1	TRBJ1-6	CASSALDRPSPLHF	TGTGCCAGTAGTGCCCTGGACAGGCCTTCACCCCTCCACTTT
TRBV24-1	few	NA	TRBJ1-2	CATSPRSGDGYTF	TGTGCCACCAGTCCGCGGAGTGGAGACGGCTACACCTTC
TRBV7-2	few	TRBD1	TRBJ2-7	CASSLQGQGVHEQYF	TGTGCCAGCAGCTTACAAGGACAGGGGGTGCACGAGCAGTACTTC
TRBV12-3/TRBV12-4	NA	NA	TRBJ2-1	CASSTYRAEQFF	TGTGCCAGCAGTACCTACAGGGCGGAGCAGTTCTTC
TRBV20-1	few	TRBD1	TRBJ1-1	CSAVGQGAAEAFF	TGCAGTGCTGTGGGACAGGGTGCCGCTGAAGCTTTCTTT
TRBV30	few	TRBD1	TRBJ1-5	CAWSVKRDSQPQHF	TGTGCCTGGAGTGTCAAAAGGGACAGTCAGCCCCAGCATTTT
TRBV6-2/TRBV6-3	few	NA	TRBJ2-1	CASSYGVLGEQFF	TGTGCCAGCAGTTACGGTGTTCTGGGTGAGCAGTTCTTC
TRBV12-3/TRBV12-4	NA	NA	TRBJ2-1	CASSFLVREFF	TGTGCCAGCAGTTTCCTGGTAAGGGAGTTCTTC
TRBV20-1	NA	NA	TRBJ1-3	CSASVAGAGNTIYF	TGCAGTGCTAGTGTGGCAGGGGCTGGAAACACCATATATTTT
TRBV28	few	TRBD1	TRBJ1-2	CASSSPGGGVFGYTF	TGTGCCAGCAGTTCCCCAGGGGGCGGTGTTTTTGGCTACACCTTC
TRBV7-9	NA	TRBD1	TRBJ1-4	CASSLGQADNEKLFF	TGTGCCAGCAGCCTCGGACAGGCCGATAATGAAAAACTGTTTTTT
TRBV5-5	NA	NA	TRBJ2-2	CASSLGRRCGVLFF	TGTGCCAGCAGCCTTGGGCGACGGTGCGGGGTGCTGTTTTTT
TRBV29-1	NA	NA	TRBJ1-1	CSVDPTVGQAFF	TGCAGCGTTGACCCCACAGTAGGTCAAGCTTTCTTT
TRBV7-8	few	NA	TRBJ1-2	CASSLAGGSYTF	TGTGCCAGCAGCTTAGCGGGGGGGAGCTACACCTTC
TRBV23-1	few	NA	TRBJ2-7	CASSPERYEQYF	TGCGCCAGCAGCCCGGAGCGCTACGAGCAGTACTTC
TRBV7-3	few	NA	TRBJ2-3	CASSLTAAFEADTQYF	TGTGCCAGCAGCTTAACGGCGGCGTTTGAGGCAGATACGCAGTATTTT
TRBV7-9	NA	NA	TRBJ2-2	CASSLVPAPFVTGELFF	TGTGCCAGCAGCTTAGTGCCGGCCCCATTTGTCACCGGGGAGCTGTTTTTT
TRBV11-3	NA	NA	TRBJ2-1	CASSSASSYNEQFF	TGTGCCAGCAGCTCGGCGAGCTCCTACAATGAGCAGTTCTTC
TRBV29-1	NA	NA	TRBJ2-1	CSPVEPTGGNEQFF	TGCAGCCCCGTGGAACCGACAGGCGGCAATGAGCAGTTCTTC
TRBV5-5	many	NA	TRBJ2-5	CASTLGPSQTQYF	TGTGCCAGCACACTGGGTCCCAGTCAGACCCAGTACTTC
TRBV4-3	few	NA	TRBJ1-4	CASSQQGATNEKLFF	TGCGCCAGCAGCCAGCAGGGTGCAACTAATGAAAAACTGTTTTTT
TRBV6-1	few	TRBD1	TRBJ1-5	CASRRDRGAYQPQHF	TGTGCCAGCAGACGGGACAGGGGAGCCTATCAGCCCCAGCATTTT
TRBV7-3	many	NA	TRBJ2-5	CASSPSPGVETQYF	TGTGCCAGCAGCCCCTCCCCGGGGGTAGAGACCCAGTACTTC
TRBV18	NA	NA	TRBJ2-7	CASSPPARAPYEQYF	TGTGCCAGCTCACCACCGGCCAGGGCCCCCTACGAGCAGTACTTC
TRBV6-1	few	NA	TRBJ2-5	CASVPGVETQYF	TGTGCCAGCGTGCCCGGGGTAGAGACCCAGTACTTC
TRBV20-1	NA	NA	TRBJ2-1	CSARGGRGGDEQFF	TGCAGTGCTAGGGGGGGCAGGGGGGGCGATGAGCAGTTCTTC
TRBV3-1	few	NA	TRBJ2-1	CASSQDLKATYNEQFF	TGTGCCAGCAGCCAAGATCTAAAGGCGACTTACAATGAGCAGTTCTTC
TRBV5-1	NA	NA	TRBJ1-1	CASSFGRAMNTEAFF	TGCGCCAGCAGCTTTGGCCGGGCGATGAACACTGAAGCTTTCTTT
TRBV5-4	few	NA	TRBJ1-4	CASSFGGTRNEKLFF	TGTGCCAGCAGCTTTGGGGGTACGCGTAATGAAAAACTGTTTTTT
TRBV7-2	NA	NA	TRBJ2-1	CASSRTGFSYNEQFF	TGTGCCAGCAGCCGAACAGGGTTTTCCTACAATGAGCAGTTCTTC
TRBV20-1	few	NA	TRBJ1-1	CSAREDMNTEAFF	TGCAGTGCTAGGGAAGACATGAACACTGAAGCTTTCTTT
TRBV4-1	NA	TRBD2	TRBJ2-1	CASSRLHLAGGNNEQFF	TGCGCCAGCAGCCGCCTCCACCTAGCGGGGGGGAACAATGAGCAGTTCTTC
TRBV10-3	NA	NA	TRBJ2-3	CAISERTDTQYF	TGTGCCATCAGTGAGCGTACAGATACGCAGTATTTT
TRBV5-1	NA	TRBD2	TRBJ2-7	CASSSKKGLADRSYEQYF	TGCGCCAGCAGCTCAAAAAAGGGACTAGCGGATAGATCATACGAGCAGTACTTC
TRBV7-2	many	TRBD1	TRBJ1-2	CASSLVGTGNYGYTF	TGTGCCAGCAGCCTGGTGGGGACAGGGAATTATGGCTACACCTTC
TRBV12-3/TRBV12-4	few	NA	TRBJ1-2	CASSLVERQAYGYTF	TGTGCCAGCAGTTTAGTAGAGCGTCAAGCCTATGGCTACACCTTC
TRBV5-1	many	TRBD1	TRBJ1-5	CASSPSGQDNQPQHF	TGCGCCAGCAGCCCCTCGGGACAGGACAATCAGCCCCAGCATTTT
TRBV7-2	many	NA	TRBJ2-3	CASSLARADTQYF	TGTGCCAGCAGCCTCGCTAGGGCAGATACGCAGTATTTT
TRBV9	NA	NA	TRBJ2-3	CASSGDGGGIADTQYF	TGTGCCAGCAGCGGTGACGGTGGTGGAATCGCAGATACGCAGTATTTT
TRBV5-1	few	NA	TRBJ2-2	CASSETTPHTGELFF	TGCGCCAGCAGCGAGACTACGCCCCACACCGGGGAGCTGTTTTTT
TRBV5-1	NA	NA	TRBJ2-5	CASSLGYGDSWAGETQYF	TGCGCCAGCAGCTTGGGATACGGGGATAGCTGGGCGGGAGAGACCCAGTACTTC
TRBV6-2/TRBV6-3	NA	NA	TRBJ2-1	CASTRDHYNEQFF	TGTGCCAGCACTAGGGACCACTACAATGAGCAGTTCTTC
TRBV6-5	few	NA	TRBJ1-2	CASSSSGPGYTF	TGTGCCAGCAGTTCATCAGGGCCTGGCTACACCTTC
TRBV20-1	few	TRBD2	TRBJ2-2	CSAAIAGETGELFF	TGCAGTGCTGCTATAGCGGGGGAAACCGGGGAGCTGTTTTTT